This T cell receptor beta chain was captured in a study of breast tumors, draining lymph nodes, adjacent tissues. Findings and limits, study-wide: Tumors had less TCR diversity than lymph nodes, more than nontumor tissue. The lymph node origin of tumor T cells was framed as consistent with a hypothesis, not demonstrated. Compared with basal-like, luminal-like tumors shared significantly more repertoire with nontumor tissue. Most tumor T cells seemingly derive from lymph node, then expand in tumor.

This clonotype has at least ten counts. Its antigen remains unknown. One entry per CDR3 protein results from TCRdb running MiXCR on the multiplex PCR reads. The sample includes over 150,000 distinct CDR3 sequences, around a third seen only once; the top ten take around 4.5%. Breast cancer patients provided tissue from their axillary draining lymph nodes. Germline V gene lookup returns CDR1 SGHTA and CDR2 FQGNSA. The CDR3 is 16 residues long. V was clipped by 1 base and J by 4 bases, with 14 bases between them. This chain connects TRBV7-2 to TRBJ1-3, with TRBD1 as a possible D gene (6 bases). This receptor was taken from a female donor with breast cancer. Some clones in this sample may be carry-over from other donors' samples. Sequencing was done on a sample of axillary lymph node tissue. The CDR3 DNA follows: TGTGCCAGCAGCTTAGAGTCCCAGGGGAGAGGAAACACCATATATTTT. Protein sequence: CASSLESQGRGNTIYF. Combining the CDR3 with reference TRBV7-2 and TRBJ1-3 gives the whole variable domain GAGVSQSPSNKVTEKGKDVELRCDPISGHTALYWYRQSLGQGLEFLIYFQGNSAPDKSGLPSDRFSAERTGGSVSTLTIQRTQQEDSAVYLCASSLESQGRGNTIYFGEGSWLTVV.